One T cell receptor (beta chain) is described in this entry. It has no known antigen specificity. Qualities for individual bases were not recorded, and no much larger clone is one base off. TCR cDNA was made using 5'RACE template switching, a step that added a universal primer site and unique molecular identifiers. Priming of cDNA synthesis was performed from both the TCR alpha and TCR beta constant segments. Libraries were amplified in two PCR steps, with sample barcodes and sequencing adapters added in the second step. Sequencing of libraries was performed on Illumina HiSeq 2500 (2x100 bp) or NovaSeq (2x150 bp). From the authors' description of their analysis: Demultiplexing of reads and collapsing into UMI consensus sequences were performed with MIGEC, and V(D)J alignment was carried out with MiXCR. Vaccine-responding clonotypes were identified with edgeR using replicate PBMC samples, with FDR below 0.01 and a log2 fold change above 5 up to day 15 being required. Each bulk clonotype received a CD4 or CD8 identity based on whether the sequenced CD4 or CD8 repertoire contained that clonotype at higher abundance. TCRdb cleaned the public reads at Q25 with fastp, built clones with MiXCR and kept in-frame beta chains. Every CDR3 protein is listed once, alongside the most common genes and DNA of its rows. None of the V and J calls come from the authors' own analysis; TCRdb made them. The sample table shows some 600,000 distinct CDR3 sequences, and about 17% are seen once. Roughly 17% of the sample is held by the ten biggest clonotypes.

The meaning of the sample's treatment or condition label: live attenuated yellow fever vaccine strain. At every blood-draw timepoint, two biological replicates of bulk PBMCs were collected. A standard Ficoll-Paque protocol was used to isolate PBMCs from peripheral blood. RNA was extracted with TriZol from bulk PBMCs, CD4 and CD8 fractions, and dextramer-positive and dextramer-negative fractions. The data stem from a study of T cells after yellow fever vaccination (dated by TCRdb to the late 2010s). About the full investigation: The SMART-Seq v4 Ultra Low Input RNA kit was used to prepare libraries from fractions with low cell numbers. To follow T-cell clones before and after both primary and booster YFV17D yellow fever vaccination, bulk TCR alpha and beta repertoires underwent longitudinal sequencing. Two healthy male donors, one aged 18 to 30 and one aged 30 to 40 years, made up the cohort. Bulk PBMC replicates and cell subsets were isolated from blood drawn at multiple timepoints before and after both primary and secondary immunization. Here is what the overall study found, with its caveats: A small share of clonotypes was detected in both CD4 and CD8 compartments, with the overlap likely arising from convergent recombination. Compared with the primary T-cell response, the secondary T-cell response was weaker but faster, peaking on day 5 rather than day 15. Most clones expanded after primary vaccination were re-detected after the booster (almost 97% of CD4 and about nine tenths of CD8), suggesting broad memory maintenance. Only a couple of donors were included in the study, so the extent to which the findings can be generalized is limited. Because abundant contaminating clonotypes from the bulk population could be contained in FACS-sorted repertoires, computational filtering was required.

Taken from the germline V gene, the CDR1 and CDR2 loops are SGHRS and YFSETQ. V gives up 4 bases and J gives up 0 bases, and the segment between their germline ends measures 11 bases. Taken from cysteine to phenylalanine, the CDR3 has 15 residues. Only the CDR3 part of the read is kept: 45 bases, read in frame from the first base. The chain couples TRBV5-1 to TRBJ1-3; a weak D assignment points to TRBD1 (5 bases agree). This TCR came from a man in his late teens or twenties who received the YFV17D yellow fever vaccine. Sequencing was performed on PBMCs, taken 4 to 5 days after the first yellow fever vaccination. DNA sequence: TGCGCCAGCAGCACCGGGACGGCCTCTGGAAACACCATATATTTT. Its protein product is CASSTGTASGNTIYF.